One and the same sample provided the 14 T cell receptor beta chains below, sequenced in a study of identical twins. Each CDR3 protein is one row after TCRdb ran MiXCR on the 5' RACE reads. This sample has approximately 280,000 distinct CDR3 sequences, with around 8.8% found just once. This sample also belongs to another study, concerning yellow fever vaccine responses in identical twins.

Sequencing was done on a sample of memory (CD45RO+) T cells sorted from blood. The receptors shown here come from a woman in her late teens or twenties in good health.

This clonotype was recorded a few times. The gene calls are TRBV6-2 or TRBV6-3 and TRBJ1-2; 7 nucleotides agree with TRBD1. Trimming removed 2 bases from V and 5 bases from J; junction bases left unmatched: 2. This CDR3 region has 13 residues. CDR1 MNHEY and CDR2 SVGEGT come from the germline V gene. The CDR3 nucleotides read TGTGCCAGCAGTTACATGGGACAGTATGGCTACACCTTC. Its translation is CASSYMGQYGYTF.

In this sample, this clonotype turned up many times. CDR3 residues: CASSWSGGATTDTQYF. CDR3 nucleotide sequence: TGCGCCAGCAGCTGGAGCGGGGGCGCTACCACAGATACGCAGTATTTT. The chain links TRBV5-1 to TRBJ2-3; 8 nucleotides match TRBD2. V was pared by 3 bases and J by 2 bases, with 8 bases of the junction left unmatched. Germline lookup yields CDR1 SGHRS and CDR2 YFSETQ. The CDR3 runs to 16 residues.

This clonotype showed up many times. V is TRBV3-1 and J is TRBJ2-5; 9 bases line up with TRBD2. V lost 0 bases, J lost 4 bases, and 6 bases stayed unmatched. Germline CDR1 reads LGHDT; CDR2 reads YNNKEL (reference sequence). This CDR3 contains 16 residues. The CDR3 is CASSQDRGLAGETQYF. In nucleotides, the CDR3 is TGTGCCAGCAGCCAAGATCGGGGACTAGCTGGAGAGACCCAGTACTTC.

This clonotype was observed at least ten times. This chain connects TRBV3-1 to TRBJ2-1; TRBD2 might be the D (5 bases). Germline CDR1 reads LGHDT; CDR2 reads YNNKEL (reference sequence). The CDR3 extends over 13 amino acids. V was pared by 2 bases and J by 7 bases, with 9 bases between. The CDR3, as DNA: TGTGCCAGCAGCCAACCTAAGCGGAATGAGCAGTTCTTC. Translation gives CASSQPKRNEQFF.

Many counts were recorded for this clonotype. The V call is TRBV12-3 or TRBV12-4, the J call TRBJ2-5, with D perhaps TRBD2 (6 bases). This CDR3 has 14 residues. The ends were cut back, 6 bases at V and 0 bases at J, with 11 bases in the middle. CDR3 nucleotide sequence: TGTGCCAGCAGGGGACTTCCGTACCAAGAGACCCAGTACTTC. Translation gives CASRGLPYQETQYF.

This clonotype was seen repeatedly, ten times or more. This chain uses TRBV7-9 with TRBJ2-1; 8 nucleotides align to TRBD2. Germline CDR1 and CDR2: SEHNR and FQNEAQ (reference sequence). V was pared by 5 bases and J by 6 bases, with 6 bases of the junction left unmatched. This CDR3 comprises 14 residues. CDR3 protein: CASSDNRGGNEQFF. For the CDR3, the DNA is TGTGCCAGCAGCGACAACCGGGGGGGCAATGAGCAGTTCTTC.

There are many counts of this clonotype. The CDR3 here is CASSLDGVQPQHF. Written as DNA, the CDR3 is TGTGCCAGCAGTTTAGATGGGGTTCAGCCCCAGCATTTT. This sequence joins TRBV12-3 or TRBV12-4 and TRBJ1-5; no clear D gene. The V end was cut by 1 base, the J end by 6 bases, with 7 bases between. The CDR3 spans 13 residues.

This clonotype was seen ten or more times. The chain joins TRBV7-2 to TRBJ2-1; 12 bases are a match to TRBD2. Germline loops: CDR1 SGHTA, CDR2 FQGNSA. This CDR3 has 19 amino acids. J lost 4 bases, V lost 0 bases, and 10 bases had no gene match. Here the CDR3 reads CASSLAGLTSGRFYNEQFF. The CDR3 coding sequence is TGTGCCAGCAGCTTAGCGGGTTTGACTAGCGGGAGATTTTACAATGAGCAGTTCTTC.

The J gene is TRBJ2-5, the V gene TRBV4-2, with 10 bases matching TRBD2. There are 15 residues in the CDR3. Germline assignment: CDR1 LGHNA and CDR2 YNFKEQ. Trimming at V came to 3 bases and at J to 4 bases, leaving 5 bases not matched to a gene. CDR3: CASSQGAGGTETQYF. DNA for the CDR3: TGTGCCAGCAGCCAGGGAGCGGGAGGGACAGAGACCCAGTACTTC.

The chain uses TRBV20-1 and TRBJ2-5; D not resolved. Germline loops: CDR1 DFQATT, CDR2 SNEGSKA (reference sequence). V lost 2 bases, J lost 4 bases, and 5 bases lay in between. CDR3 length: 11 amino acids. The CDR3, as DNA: TGCAGTGCTAGATACGGAGAGACCCAGTACTTC. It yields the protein CSARYGETQYF.

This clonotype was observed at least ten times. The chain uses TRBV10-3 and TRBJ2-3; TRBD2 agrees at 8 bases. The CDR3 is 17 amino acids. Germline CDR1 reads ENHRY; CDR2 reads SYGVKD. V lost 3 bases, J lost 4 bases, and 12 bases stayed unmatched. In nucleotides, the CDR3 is TGTGCCATCAGTGATAGCCGAGCGGGAGTTGGGGCAGATACGCAGTATTTT. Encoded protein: CAISDSRAGVGADTQYF.

CDR3 in amino acids: CSAGSGSVNEQFF. The CDR3 DNA is TGCAGTGCTGGTAGCGGGAGTGTGAATGAGCAGTTCTTC. The rearrangement uses TRBV20-1 and TRBJ2-1, with 9 bases aligning to TRBD2. The V gene end was trimmed by 5 bases and the J gene end by 7 bases; junction bases not matched to a gene: 6. The CDR3 has 13 residues. Germline CDR1 DFQATT, CDR2 SNEGSKA (reference sequence).

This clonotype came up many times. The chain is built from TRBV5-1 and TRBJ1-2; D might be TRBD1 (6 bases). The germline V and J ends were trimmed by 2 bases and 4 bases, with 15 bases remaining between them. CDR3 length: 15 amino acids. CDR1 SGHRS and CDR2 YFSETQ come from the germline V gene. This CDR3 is CASSFDRPTLYGYTF. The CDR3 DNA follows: TGCGCCAGCAGCTTTGACAGGCCAACTCTCTATGGCTACACCTTC.

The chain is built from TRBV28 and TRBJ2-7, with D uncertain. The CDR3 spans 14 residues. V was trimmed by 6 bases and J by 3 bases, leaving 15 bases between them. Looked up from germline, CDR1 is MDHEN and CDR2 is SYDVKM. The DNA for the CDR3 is TGTGCCAGCAGCCCCGGAGTCCCGGGCTACGAGCAGTACTTC. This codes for CASSPGVPGYEQYF.